A single T cell receptor (beta chain) is shown here with its context. This specimen belongs to a study of blood T cell repertoires in COVID-19. Study details: Spain, Italy and the United States supplied samples that represented acute and convalescent COVID-19. The cDNA or gDNA used as material had been derived from T cells, B-cell-depleted T cells, or PBMCs.

Here immunoSEQ multiplex PCR was the method, and the copy in TCRdb shows in-frame clones only, minus some. Of 200,000 to 250,000 clones in the sample, around nine tenths were seen once. The V and J ends lost 0 bases and 6 bases respectively, with 10 bases between them. The germline V gene encodes CDR1 SGHRS and CDR2 YFSETQ. The CDR3 contains 13 residues. Sequencing was carried out using peripheral blood. The chain links TRBV5-1 to TRBJ2-7; D might be TRBD1 (5 bases). The receptor comes from a man older than 75 with acute or convalescent COVID-19. In DNA form, the CDR3 reads TGCGCCAGCAGCTTGGGCAGGGTAGGCGAGCAGTACTTC. This sequence encodes CASSLGRVGEQYF.